This is a list of T cell receptor beta chains from one sample in a study of CD8 T cells in Susac syndrome. TCRdb re-derived calls from the immunoSEQ multiplex PCR reads in MiXCR, one entry per CDR3 protein. The sample shows about 130,000 distinct CDR3 sequences, about 93% of them seen only once. Specimen: CD8+ T cells from PBMCs. The source of these receptors is a human donor with Susac syndrome. The conserved cysteine and the conserved F or W are not part of the CDR3 here.

j_call	v_call	cdr3_aa
TRBJ2-7	TRBV4-1	ASSQLFGEDEQY
TRBJ2-7	TRBV7-9	ASSWQGHYEQY
TRBJ1-3	TRBV5-6	ASSLDFAGNTIY
TRBJ1-3	TRBV6-5	ASSYSTEGSGNTIY
TRBJ1-3	TRBV12-3/TRBV12-4	ASSLGHTIY
TRBJ2-1	TRBV29-1	SVEGGYRNEQF
TRBJ2-7	TRBV21-1	ASSARTGANEQY
TRBJ2-3	TRBV20-1	SARSGGASDTQY
TRBJ2-2	TRBV4-1	ASSQRPTRATGELF
TRBJ2-7	TRBV30	AWSDGSSYEQY
TRBJ2-7	TRBV4-1	ASSQGRNSYEQY
TRBJ2-1	TRBV27	ASSPGPRSEQF
TRBJ2-7	TRBV12-3/TRBV12-4	ASSSGLSGYEQY
TRBJ1-1	TRBV14	ASSQVRGEGTEAF
TRBJ2-3	TRBV9	ASSVAGATDTQY
TRBJ2-1	TRBV12-5	ASVSGTSRDEQF
TRBJ2-1	TRBV27	ASSAPGLESSYNEQF
TRBJ2-1	TRBV7-8	ASSPGTGGKTSGSMQF
TRBJ2-1	TRBV5-6	ASRWGTESSYNEQF
TRBJ2-7	TRBV20-1	SAREINEQY
TRBJ1-2	TRBV2	ASITSQDRRDYGYT
TRBJ1-5	TRBV20-1	SAQDGFSNQPQH
TRBJ1-3	TRBV7-9	ASSLSGGGGNTIY
TRBJ2-3	TRBV5-4	ASRGGQAGLTDTQY
TRBJ1-5	TRBV30	AWSVTAAYQPQH
TRBJ1-2	TRBV3-1	ASRHGYGLGYGYT
TRBJ2-6	TRBV6-4	ATGENSGANVLT
TRBJ1-5	TRBV19	ASSTGLRGNQPQH